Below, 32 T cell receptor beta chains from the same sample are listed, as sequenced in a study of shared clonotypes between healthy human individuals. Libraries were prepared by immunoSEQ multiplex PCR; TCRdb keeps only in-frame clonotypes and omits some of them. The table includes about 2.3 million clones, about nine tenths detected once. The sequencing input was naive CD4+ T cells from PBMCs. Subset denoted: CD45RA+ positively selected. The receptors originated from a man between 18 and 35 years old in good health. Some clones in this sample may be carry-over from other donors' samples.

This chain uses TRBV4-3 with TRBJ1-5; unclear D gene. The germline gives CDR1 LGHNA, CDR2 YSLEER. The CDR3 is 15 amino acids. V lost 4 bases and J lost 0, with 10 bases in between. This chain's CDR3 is CASSPQHPSNQPQHF. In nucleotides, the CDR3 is TGCGCCAGCAGCCCACAACACCCTAGCAATCAGCCCCAGCATTTT.

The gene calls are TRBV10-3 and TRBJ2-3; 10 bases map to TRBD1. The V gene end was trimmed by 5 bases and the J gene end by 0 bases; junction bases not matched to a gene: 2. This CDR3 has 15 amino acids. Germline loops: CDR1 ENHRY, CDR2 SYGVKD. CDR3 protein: CAISRQGASTDTQYF. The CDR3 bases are TGTGCCATCAGTCGACAGGGGGCGAGCACAGATACGCAGTATTTT.

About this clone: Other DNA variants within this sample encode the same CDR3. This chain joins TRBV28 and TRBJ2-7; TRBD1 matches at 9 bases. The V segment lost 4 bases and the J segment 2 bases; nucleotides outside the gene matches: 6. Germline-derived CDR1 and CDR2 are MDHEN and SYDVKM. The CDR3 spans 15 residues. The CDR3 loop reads CASSSAGTGPYEQYF. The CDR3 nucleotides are TGTGCCAGCAGTTCCGCCGGGACAGGGCCCTACGAGCAGTACTTC.

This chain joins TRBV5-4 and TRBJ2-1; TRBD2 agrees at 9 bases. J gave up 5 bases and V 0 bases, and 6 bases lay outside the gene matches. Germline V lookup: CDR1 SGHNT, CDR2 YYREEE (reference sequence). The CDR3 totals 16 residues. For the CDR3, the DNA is TGTGCCAGCAGCTTGGGCGGGGCGGGAGGGAACAATGAGCAGTTCTTC. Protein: CASSLGGAGGNNEQFF. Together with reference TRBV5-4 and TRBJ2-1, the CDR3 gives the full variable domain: ETGVTQSPTHLIKTRGQQVTLRCSSQSGHNTVSWYQQALGQGPQFIFQYYREEENGRGNFPPRFSGLQFPNYSSELNVNALELDDSALYLCASSLGGAGGNNEQFFGPGTRLTVL.

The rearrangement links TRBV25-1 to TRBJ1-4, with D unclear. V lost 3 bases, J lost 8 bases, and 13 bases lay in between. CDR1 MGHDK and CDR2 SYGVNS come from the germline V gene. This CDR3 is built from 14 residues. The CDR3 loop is CASSDDQVREKLFF. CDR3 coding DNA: TGTGCCAGCAGTGACGACCAGGTACGGGAAAAACTGTTTTTT.

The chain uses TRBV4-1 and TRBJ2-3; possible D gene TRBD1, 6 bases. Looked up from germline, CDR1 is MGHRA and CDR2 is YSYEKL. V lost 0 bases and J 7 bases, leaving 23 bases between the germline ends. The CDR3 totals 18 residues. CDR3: CASSQDLATGLLYYTQYF. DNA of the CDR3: TGCGCCAGCAGCCAAGACTTAGCAACAGGGCTCTTATATTATACGCAGTATTTT.

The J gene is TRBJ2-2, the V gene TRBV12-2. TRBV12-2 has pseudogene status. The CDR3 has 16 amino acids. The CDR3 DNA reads TGTGCAAGTCGCTTAACCCGGTGGCCGTTATGGGGGGAGCTGTTTTTT. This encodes CASRLTRWPLWGELFF.

CDR3 bases: TGTGCCAGCAGCTTACATGGACTAGCGGGAAGCGAGCAGTACTTC. Encoded protein: CASSLHGLAGSEQYF. The V gene is TRBV7-9, the J gene TRBJ2-7, with TRBD2 matching over 12 bases. Germline CDR1 is SEHNR and CDR2 is FQNEAQ (reference sequence). V shed 2 bases and J 6 bases; nucleotides not matched to a gene: 5. There are 15 residues in the CDR3.

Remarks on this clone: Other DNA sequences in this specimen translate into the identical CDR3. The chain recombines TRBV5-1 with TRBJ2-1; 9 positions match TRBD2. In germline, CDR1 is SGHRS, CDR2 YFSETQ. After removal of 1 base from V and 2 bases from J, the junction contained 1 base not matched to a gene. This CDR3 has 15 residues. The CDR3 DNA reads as TGCGCCAGCAGCTTGTCTAGCGGGACCTACAATGAGCAGTTCTTC. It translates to CASSLSSGTYNEQFF.

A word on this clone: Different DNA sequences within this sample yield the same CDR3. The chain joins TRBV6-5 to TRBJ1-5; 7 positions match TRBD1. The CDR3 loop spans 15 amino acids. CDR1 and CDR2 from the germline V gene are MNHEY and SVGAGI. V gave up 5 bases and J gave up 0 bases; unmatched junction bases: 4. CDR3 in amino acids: CASSINRGSNQPQHF. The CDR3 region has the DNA TGTGCCAGCAGTATCAACAGGGGTAGCAATCAGCCCCAGCATTTT.

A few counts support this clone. In nucleotides, the CDR3 is TGTGCCAGCAGTTACAGGCGTCAGCCCCAGCATTTT. As protein: CASSYRRQPQHF. The V and J genes are TRBV28 and TRBJ1-5; D is perhaps TRBD1 (5 bases). V lost 4 bases and J 6 bases, leaving 7 bases between the germline ends. Germline CDR1 MDHEN, CDR2 SYDVKM. The CDR3 has 12 residues.

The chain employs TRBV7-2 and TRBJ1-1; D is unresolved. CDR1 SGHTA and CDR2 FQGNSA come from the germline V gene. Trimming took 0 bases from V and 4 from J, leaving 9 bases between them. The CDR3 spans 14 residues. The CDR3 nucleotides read TGTGCCAGCAGCTTAGCGCGACGGGCCACTGAAGCTTTCTTT. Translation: CASSLARRATEAFF. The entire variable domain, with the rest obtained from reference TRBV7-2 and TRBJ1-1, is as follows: GAGVSQSPSNKVTEKGKDVELRCDPISGHTALYWYRQSLGQGLEFLIYFQGNSAPDKSGLPSDRFSAERTGGSVSTLTIQRTQQEDSAVYLCASSLARRATEAFFGQGTRLTVV.

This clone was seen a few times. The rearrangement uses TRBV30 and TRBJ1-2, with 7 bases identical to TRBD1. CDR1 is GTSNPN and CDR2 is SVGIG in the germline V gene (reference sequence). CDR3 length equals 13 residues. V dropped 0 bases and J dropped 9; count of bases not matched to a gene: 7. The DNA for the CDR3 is TGTGCCTGGAGTGTCGGGACAGAGGTATGCTACACCTTC. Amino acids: CAWSVGTEVCYTF.

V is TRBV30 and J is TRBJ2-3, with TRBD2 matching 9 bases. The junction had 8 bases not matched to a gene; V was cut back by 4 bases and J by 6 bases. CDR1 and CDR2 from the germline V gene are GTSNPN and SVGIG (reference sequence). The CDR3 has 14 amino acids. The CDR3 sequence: CAWTRNSGGDTQYF. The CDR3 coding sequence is TGTGCCTGGACCCGGAACAGCGGGGGGGATACGCAGTATTTT.

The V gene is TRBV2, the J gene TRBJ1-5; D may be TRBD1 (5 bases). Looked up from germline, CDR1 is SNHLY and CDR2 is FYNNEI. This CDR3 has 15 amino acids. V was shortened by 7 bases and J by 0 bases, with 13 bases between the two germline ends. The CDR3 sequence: CASTKGVYSNQPQHF. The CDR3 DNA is TGTGCCAGCACTAAAGGGGTTTATAGCAATCAGCCCCAGCATTTT.

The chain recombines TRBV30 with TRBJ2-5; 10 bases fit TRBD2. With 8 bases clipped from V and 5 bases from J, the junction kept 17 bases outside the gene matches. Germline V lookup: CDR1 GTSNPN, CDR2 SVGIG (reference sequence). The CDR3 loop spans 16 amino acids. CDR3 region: CAGSPGLAFRRETQYF. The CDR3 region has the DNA TGTGCCGGAAGTCCGGGACTAGCGTTCCGCCGGGAGACCCAGTACTTC.

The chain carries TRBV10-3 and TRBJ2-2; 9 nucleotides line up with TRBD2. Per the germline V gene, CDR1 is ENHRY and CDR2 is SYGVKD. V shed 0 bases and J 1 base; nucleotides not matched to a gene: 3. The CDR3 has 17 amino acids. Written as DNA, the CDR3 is TGTGCCATCAGTGAGTCGGGAGCGGGAGGGAACACCGGGGAGCTGTTTTTT. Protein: CAISESGAGGNTGELFF.

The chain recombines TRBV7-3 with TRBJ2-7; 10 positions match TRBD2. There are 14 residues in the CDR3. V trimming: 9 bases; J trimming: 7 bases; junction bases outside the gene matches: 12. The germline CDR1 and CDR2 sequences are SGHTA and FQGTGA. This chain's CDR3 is CASTGLAGVGEQYF. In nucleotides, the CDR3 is TGTGCCAGTACGGGCCTAGCGGGAGTGGGGGAGCAGTACTTC.

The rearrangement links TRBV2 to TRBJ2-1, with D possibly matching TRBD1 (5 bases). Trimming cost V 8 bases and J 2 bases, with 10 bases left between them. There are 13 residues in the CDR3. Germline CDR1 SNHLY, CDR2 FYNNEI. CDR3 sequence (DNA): TGTGCCAGCCAACAGGAAACCTACAATGAGCAGTTCTTC. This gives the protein CASQQETYNEQFF.

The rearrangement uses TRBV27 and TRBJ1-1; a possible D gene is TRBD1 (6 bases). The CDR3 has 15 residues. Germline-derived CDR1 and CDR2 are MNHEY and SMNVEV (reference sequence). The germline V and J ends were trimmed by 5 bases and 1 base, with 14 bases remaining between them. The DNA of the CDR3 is TGTGCCAGCAGTGCAGGGGCCGCGGCGAACACTGAAGCTTTCTTT. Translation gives CASSAGAAANTEAFF.

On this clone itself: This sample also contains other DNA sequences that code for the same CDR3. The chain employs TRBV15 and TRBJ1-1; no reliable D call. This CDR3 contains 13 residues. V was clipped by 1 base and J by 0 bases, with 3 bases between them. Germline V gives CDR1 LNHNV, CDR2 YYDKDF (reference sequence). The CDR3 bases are TGTGCCACCAGCAGAGGCTTGAACACTGAAGCTTTCTTT. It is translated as CATSRGLNTEAFF.

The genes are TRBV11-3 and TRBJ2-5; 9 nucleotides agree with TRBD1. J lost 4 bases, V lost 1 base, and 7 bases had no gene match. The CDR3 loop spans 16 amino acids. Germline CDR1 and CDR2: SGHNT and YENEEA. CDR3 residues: CASSLGYGTGPETQYF. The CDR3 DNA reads TGTGCCAGCAGCTTAGGCTACGGGACAGGGCCAGAGACCCAGTACTTC.

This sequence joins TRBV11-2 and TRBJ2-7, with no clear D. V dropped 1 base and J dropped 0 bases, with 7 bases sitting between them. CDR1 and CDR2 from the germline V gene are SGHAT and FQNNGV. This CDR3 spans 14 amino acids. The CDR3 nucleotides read TGTGCCAGCAGCTTAGGCGGATACTCCTACGAGCAGTACTTC. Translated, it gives CASSLGGYSYEQYF. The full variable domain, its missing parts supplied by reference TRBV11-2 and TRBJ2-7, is EAGVAQSPRYKIIEKRQSVAFWCNPISGHATLYWYQQILGQGPKLLIQFQNNGVVDDSQLPKDRFSAERLKGVDSTLKIQPAKLEDSAVYLCASSLGGYSYEQYFGPGTRLTVT.

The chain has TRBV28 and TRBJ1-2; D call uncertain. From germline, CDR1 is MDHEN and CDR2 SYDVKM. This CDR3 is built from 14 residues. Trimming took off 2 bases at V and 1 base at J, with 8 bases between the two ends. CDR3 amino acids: CASSLIARNYGYTF. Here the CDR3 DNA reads TGTGCCAGCAGTTTAATCGCCCGTAACTATGGCTACACCTTC.

The CDR3 loop is CSTLPPREQFF. DNA of the CDR3: TGCAGCACCCTTCCGCCACGGGAGCAGTTCTTC. V gene TRBV20-1 combines with J gene TRBJ2-1; no firm D call. CDR3 length equals 11 residues. Germline CDR1 and CDR2: DFQATT and SNEGSKA (reference sequence).

CDR3 sequence reads: CASSPSGGWTGELFF. CDR3 coding DNA: TGTGCCAGCAGTCCCTCAGGGGGCTGGACCGGGGAGCTGTTTTTT. The chain employs TRBV28 and TRBJ2-2; TRBD1 matches at 8 bases. Germline V gene data show CDR1 as MDHEN and CDR2 as SYDVKM. The CDR3 loop spans 15 amino acids. Trimming at V came to 5 bases and at J to 5 bases, leaving 7 bases not matched to a gene.

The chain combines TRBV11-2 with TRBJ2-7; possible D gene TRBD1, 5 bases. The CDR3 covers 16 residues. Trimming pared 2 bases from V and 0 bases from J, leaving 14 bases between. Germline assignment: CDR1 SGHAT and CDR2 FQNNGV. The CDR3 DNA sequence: TGTGCCAGCAGCTTATGGGGCGCCCTGAGCTCCTACGAGCAGTACTTC. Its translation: CASSLWGALSSYEQYF.

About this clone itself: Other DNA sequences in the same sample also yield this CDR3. CDR3 residues: CASSDYTDTQYF. As DNA, the CDR3 is TGTGCCAGTAGCGATTACACAGATACGCAGTATTTT. This sequence joins TRBV19 and TRBJ2-3, with no clear D. From germline, CDR1 is LNHDA and CDR2 SQIVND (reference sequence). V lost 6 bases and J lost 2, with 6 bases in between. This CDR3 comprises 12 residues.

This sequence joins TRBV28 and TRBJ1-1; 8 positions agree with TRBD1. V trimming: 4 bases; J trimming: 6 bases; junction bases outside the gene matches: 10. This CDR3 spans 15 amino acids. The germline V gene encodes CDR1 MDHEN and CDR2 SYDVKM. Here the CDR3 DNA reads TGTGCCAGCAGTTCACCCGACCTGACAGGGGCTGAAGCTTTCTTT. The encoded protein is CASSSPDLTGAEAFF.

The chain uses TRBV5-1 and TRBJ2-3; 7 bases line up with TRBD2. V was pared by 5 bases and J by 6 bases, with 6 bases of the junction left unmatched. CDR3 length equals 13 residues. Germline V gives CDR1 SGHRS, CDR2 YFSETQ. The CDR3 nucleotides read TGCGCCAGCAGGGGGGGGACTGTTGATACGCAGTATTTT. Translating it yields CASRGGTVDTQYF.

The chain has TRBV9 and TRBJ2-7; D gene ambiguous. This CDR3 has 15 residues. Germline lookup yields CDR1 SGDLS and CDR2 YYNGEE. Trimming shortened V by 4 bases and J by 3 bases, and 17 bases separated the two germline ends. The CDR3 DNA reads TGTGCCAGCAGCCCTCAAGCTGACTCCCTCTACGAGCAGTACTTC. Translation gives CASSPQADSLYEQYF.

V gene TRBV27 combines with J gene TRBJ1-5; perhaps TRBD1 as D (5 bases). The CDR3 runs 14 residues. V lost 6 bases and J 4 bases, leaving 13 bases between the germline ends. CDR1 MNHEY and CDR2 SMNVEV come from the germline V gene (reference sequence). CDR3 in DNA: TGTGCCAGCAGCTCCCCAGGGAGGAATCAGCCCCAGCATTTT. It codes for CASSSPGRNQPQHF.